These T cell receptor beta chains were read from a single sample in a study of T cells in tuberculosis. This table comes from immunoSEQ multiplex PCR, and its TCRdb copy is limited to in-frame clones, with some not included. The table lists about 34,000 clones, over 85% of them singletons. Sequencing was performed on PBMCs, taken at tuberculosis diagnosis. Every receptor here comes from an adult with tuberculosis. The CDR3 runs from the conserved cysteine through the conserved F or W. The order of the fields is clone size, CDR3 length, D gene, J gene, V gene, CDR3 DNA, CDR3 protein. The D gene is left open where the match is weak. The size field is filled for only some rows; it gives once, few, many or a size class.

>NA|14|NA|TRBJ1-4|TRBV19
TGTGCCAGTAGTATACGACCAGGGCGGGAAAAACTGTTTTTT
CASSIRPGREKLFF
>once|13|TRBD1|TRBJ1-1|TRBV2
TGTGCCACAAAACAGGGGAGTAACCCTGAAGCTTTCTTT
CATKQGSNPEAFF
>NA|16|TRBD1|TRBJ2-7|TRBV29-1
TGCAGCGTTGATCCTCTCCCGGGACAGGCCCTCCTGGAGCAGTACTTC
CSVDPLPGQALLEQYF
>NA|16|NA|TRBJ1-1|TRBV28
TGTGCCAGCAGTTTCGGGCAGGGGACCGATTACACTGAAGCTTTCTTT
CASSFGQGTDYTEAFF
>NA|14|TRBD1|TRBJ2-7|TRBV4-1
TGCGCCAGCAGCCCCGGGGACAGCTCCTACGAGCAGTACTTC
CASSPGDSSYEQYF
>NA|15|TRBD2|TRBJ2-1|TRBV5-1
TGCGCCAGCACACCCGGGACTAGCGGGTACAATGAGCAGTTCTTC
CASTPGTSGYNEQFF
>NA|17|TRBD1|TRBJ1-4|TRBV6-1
TGTGCCAGCAGTGAAGCGTGGCAGGGGGGTCTTAATGAAAAACTGTTTTTT
CASSEAWQGGLNEKLFF
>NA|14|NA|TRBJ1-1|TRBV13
TGTGCCAGCAGCTTAGGGGACTCAGAAACGGAAGCTTTCTTT
CASSLGDSETEAFF
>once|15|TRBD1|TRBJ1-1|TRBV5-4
TGTGCCAGCAGCTCTTCAGGGACAGGGAACACTGAAGCTTTCTTT
CASSSSGTGNTEAFF
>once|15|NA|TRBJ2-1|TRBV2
TGTGCCAGCAGTGTGGAAGTAGCGAGCTACAATGAGCAGTTCTTC
CASSVEVASYNEQFF
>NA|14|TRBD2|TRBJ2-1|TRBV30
TGTGCCTGGAGCAGCGGGGGAAGTAGGGTTGAGCAGTTCTTC
CAWSSGGSRVEQFF
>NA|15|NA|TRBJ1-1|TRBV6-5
TGTGCCAGCAGTTACGGGAGGGGGAAAAACACTGAAGCTTTCTTT
CASSYGRGKNTEAFF
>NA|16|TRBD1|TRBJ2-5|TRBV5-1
TGCGCCAGCAGCTTGGGGACAGGGGGCCTCCAAGAGACCCAGTACTTC
CASSLGTGGLQETQYF
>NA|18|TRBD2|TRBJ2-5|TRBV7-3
TGTGCCAGCAGCCCCGGGGGCGGGCTAGCGGGACTCGGAGAGACCCAGTACTTC
CASSPGGGLAGLGETQYF
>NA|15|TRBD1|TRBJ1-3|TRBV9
TGTGCCAGCAGCGCGGGGACAGGGGATGTAAACACCATATATTTT
CASSAGTGDVNTIYF
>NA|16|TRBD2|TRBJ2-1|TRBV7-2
TGTGCCAGCAGCTTAGGACTAGCGGGATCTTACAATGAGCAGTTCTTC
CASSLGLAGSYNEQFF
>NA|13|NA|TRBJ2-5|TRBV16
TGTGCCAGCAGCCTTACGACAGGAGAGACCCAGTACTTC
CASSLTTGETQYF
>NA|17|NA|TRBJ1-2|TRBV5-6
TGTGCCAGCAGCTTAATTACCTTGGACAGCCAACCCTATGGCTACACCTTC
CASSLITLDSQPYGYTF
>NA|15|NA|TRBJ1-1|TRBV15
TGTGCCACCAGCAGCTTGGGGGCCGGAGGCACTGAAGCTTTCTTT
CATSSLGAGGTEAFF
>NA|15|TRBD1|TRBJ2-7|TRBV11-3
TGTGCCAGCAGCTTAAGTGGACAGGGGTCCTACGAGCAGTACTTC
CASSLSGQGSYEQYF
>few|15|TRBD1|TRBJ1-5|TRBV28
TGTGCCAGCAGTTTAGGACAGGGGATGGATCAGCCCCAGCATTTT
CASSLGQGMDQPQHF
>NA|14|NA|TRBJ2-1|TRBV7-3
TGTGCCAGCAGCTTAGCGGCGGAATACAATGAGCAGTTCTTC
CASSLAAEYNEQFF
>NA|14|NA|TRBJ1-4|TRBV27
TGTGCCAGCAGTTTATTTGGGACACCTGAAAAACTGTTTTTT
CASSLFGTPEKLFF
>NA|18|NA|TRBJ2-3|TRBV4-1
TGCGCCAGCAGCCAGCGTGACTTTAGACAGTCGGATACAGATACGCAGTATTTT
CASSQRDFRQSDTDTQYF
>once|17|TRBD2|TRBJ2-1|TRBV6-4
TGTGCCAGCAGTCCAGTCTTTCTAGCGGGCTCCTACAATGAGCAGTTCTTC
CASSPVFLAGSYNEQFF
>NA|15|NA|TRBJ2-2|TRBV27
TGTGCCAGCAGTTTATCGGCAGGGGGAGGCGGGGAGCTGTTTTTT
CASSLSAGGGGELFF
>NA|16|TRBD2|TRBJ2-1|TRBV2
TGTGCCAGCAGTGAATTGGGACTAGCGGGCTACAATGAGCAGTTCTTC
CASSELGLAGYNEQFF
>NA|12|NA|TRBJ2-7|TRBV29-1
TGCAGCGTTGCCCTTAGCGGCTACGAGCAGTACTTC
CSVALSGYEQYF
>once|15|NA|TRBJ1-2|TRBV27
TGTGCCAGCAGTCCGCTTTCCGGACAGAACTATGGCTACACCTTC
CASSPLSGQNYGYTF